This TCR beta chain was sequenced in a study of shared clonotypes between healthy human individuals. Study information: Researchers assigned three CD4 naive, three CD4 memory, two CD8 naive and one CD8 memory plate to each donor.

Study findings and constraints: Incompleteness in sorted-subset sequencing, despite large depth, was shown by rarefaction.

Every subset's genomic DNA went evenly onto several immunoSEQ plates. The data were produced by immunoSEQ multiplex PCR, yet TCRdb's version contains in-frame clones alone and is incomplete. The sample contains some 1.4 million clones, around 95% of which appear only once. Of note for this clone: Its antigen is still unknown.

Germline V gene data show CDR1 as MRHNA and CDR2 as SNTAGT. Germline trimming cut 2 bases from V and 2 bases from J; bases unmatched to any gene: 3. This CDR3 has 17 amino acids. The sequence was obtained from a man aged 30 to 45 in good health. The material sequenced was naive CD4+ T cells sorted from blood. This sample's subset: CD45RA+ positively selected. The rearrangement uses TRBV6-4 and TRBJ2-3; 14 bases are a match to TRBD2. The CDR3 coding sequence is TGTGCCAGCAGTGACCCGGGACTAGCGGGGGCCACAGATACGCAGTATTTT. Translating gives CASSDPGLAGATDTQYF.